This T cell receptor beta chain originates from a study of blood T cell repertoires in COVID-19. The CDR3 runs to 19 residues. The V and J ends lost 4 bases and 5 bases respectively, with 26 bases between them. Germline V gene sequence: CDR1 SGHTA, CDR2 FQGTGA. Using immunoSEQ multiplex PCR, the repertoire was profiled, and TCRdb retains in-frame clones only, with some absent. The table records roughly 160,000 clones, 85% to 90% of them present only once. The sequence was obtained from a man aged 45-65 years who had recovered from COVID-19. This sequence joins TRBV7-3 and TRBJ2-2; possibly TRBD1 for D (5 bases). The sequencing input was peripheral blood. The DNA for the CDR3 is TGTGCCAGCAGCTCCATTCGGGTTGGAGCAGGGCTTAGTACCGGGGAGCTGTTTTTT. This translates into CASSSIRVGAGLSTGELFF.